The 20 T cell receptor beta chains in this list originate from one sample, sequenced in a study of T cells in Graves' hyperthyroidism and ophthalmopathy. Researchers amplified the TCR beta CDR3 regions from RNA transcripts. TCR CDR3 regions were first amplified by RT-PCR with HTBI primers. Via MiXCR, TCRdb re-called the multiplex PCR reads, giving one row per CDR3 protein. The profile shows 450,000 to 500,000 distinct CDR3 sequences, roughly 23% of them singletons. Specimen: blood. The receptors stem from a woman aged 70-85 years with Graves' ophthalmopathy.

This clonotype was observed a few times. The chain links TRBV20-1 to TRBJ1-2, with D hard to call. The CDR3 runs to 11 residues. The V gene lost 5 bases and the J gene lost 7 bases, with 11 bases spanning the gap. Germline V gene lookup returns CDR1 DFQATT and CDR2 SNEGSKA (reference sequence). DNA for the CDR3: TGCAGTGCTTGGTCTCGGAGTGGCTACACCTTC. Protein product: CSAWSRSGYTF.

DNA of the CDR3: TGTGCCAGCAGTTTTCATTTTGGGAGTGAAGCTTTCTTT. Residues: CASSFHFGSEAFF. The V and J genes are TRBV12-3 or TRBV12-4 and TRBJ1-1; no reliable D call. V lost 3 bases, J lost 7 bases, and 12 bases lay in between. This CDR3 spans 13 amino acids.

The chain employs TRBV10-3 and TRBJ1-5; 7 nucleotides agree with TRBD1. There are 14 residues in the CDR3. Germline values: CDR1 ENHRY, CDR2 SYGVKD. Germline trimming cut 5 bases from V and 4 bases from J; bases unmatched to any gene: 5. CDR3 sequence (DNA): TGTGCCATCAGTAAGGGACAGCGGAATCAGCCCCAGCATTTT. It yields the protein CAISKGQRNQPQHF.

The chain links TRBV27 to TRBJ1-2; D remains unclear. CDR1 is MNHEY and CDR2 is SMNVEV in the germline V gene (reference sequence). Trimming took 3 bases from V and 5 from J, leaving 16 bases between them. The CDR3 has 15 amino acids. The CDR3 nucleotides are TGTGCCAGCAGTTTCTTAGTCGACTTAAGTTATGGCTACACCTTC. It encodes CASSFLVDLSYGYTF.

This chain links TRBV5-1 with TRBJ2-7, with 10 bases aligning to TRBD1. The CDR3 extends over 14 amino acids. The germline CDR1 and CDR2 sequences are SGHRS and YFSETQ. V dropped 4 bases and J dropped 5; count of bases not matched to a gene: 6. In DNA form, the CDR3 reads TGCGCCAGCAGCGGGGGACAGGGGATCCACGAGCAGTACTTC. Amino acid sequence: CASSGGQGIHEQYF.

This rearrangement joins TRBV14 to TRBJ1-5; 9 bases are a match to TRBD1. The V gene end was trimmed by 6 bases and the J gene end by 7 bases; junction bases not matched to a gene: 10. CDR1 and CDR2 (germline): SGHDN, FVKESK. The CDR3 is 15 amino acids. CDR3: CASSQTGGSRQPQHF. CDR3 coding DNA: TGTGCCAGCAGTCAAACAGGGGGCTCTCGGCAGCCCCAGCATTTT.

Worth noting for this clonotype: Given a much more abundant clone one base away, this may be a read error. The CDR3 end shows no conserved phenylalanine or tryptophan, and so a read error is likely. The J gene is TRBJ2-1, the V gene TRBV7-6, with D possibly matching TRBD1 (6 bases). In germline, CDR1 is SGHVS, CDR2 FNYEAQ. CDR3 length: 14 amino acids. Trimming removed 1 base from V and 7 bases from J, with 11 bases in between. The CDR3 nucleotides are TGTGCCAGCAGCTTAGGGACAGTCGGAAATGAGCAGTTCTCC. This sequence encodes CASSLGTVGNEQFS.

The CDR3 reads CASSLRLRSGHEKLFF. The CDR3 DNA sequence: TGCGCCAGCAGCTTGAGACTTCGGAGTGGTCATGAAAAACTGTTTTTT. The V and J genes are TRBV5-1 and TRBJ1-4; D gene ambiguous. The germline CDR1 and CDR2 sequences are SGHRS and YFSETQ. This CDR3 is built from 16 residues. Between the trimmed V and J ends, which lost 1 base and 6 bases, there was a span of 16 bases.

This clonotype was found a few times. The chain carries TRBV14 and TRBJ2-2; TRBD2 matches at 11 bases. The junction had 5 bases not matched to a gene; V was cut back by 4 bases and J by 4 bases. The length of the CDR3 is 16 residues. Germline V CDR1 and CDR2: SGHDN, FVKESK. The CDR3 DNA sequence: TGTGCCAGCAGCCGAGGGACTAGCGGATTCACCGGGGAGCTGTTTTTT. Translation gives CASSRGTSGFTGELFF.

This clonotype was counted many times. V is TRBV2 and J is TRBJ2-5; 12 nucleotides line up with TRBD2. Per germline, CDR1 SNHLY and CDR2 FYNNEI. CDR3 size: 15 residues. The J segment lost 4 bases and the V segment lost 7 bases, leaving 7 bases of the junction unmatched. The CDR3 protein is CASKASGRARETQYF. The CDR3 DNA reads as TGTGCCAGCAAGGCTAGCGGGAGGGCCAGAGAGACCCAGTACTTC.

This clonotype was counted only a few times. The genes are TRBV28 and TRBJ1-1, with D perhaps TRBD1 (5 bases). The CDR3 covers 13 residues. The ends were cut back, 3 bases at V and 11 bases at J, with 16 bases in the middle. Per the germline V gene, CDR1 is MDHEN and CDR2 is SYDVKM. The DNA for the CDR3 is TGTGCCAGCAGTTTTATAACAGGCTTGAGGGCTTTCTTT. Translated: CASSFITGLRAFF.

This clonotype was picked up a small number of times. The chain couples TRBV5-1 to TRBJ2-3; D might be TRBD1 or TRBD2, each matching 5 bases. Trimming shortened V by 4 bases and J by 3 bases, and 12 bases separated the two germline ends. This CDR3 contains 14 residues. CDR1 is SGHRS and CDR2 is YFSETQ in the germline V gene. CDR3 DNA sequence: TGCGCCAGCAGCCCTACTTGGGGGACAGATACGCAGTATTTT. Residues: CASSPTWGTDTQYF.

This clonotype was found a few times. A clone one base away is much larger, so this may be a read error. The V call is TRBV11-1, the J call TRBJ2-1, with TRBD1 matching over 8 bases. The CDR3 covers 16 residues. The V gene end was trimmed by 1 base and the J gene end by 2 bases; junction bases not matched to a gene: 4. Per the germline V gene, CDR1 is SGHAT and CDR2 is FQDESV (reference sequence). In nucleotides, the CDR3 is TGTGCCAGCAGCTTAGGGACAGGGAGCCCCTACAATGAGCAGTTCTTC. This encodes CASSLGTGSPYNEQFF.

J is TRBJ2-1 and V is TRBV5-1, with a tentative D call TRBD2 (5 bases). This CDR3 is built from 14 residues. V was trimmed by 4 bases and J by 5 bases, leaving 13 bases between them. From germline, CDR1 is SGHRS and CDR2 YFSETQ. The CDR3 protein is CASSTPAENNEQFF. In nucleotides, the CDR3 is TGCGCCAGCAGCACCCCAGCGGAGAACAATGAGCAGTTCTTC.

This rearrangement joins TRBV2 to TRBJ1-5; no clear D. The CDR3 spans 14 residues. In germline, CDR1 is SNHLY, CDR2 FYNNEI. Trimming cost V 5 bases and J 4 bases, with 12 bases left between them. This CDR3 reads CASSTNPRNQPQHF. The CDR3 bases are TGTGCCAGCAGTACGAACCCCAGGAATCAGCCCCAGCATTTT.

The chain is built from TRBV6-2 or TRBV6-3 and TRBJ2-1; D is perhaps TRBD2 (5 bases). This CDR3 is 16 amino acids long. The germline gives CDR1 MNHEY, CDR2 SVGEGT. V was cut by 5 bases and J by 7 bases, with 21 bases left in between. DNA for the CDR3: TGTGCCAGCAGTACGGACGCGAGCGGATTTGGAAATGAGCAGTTCTTC. This encodes CASSTDASGFGNEQFF.

This clonotype was observed a handful of times. The chain combines TRBV5-1 with TRBJ2-3; unclear D gene. CDR1 and CDR2 from the germline V gene are SGHRS and YFSETQ. The length of the CDR3 is 16 residues. The V and J ends lost 0 bases and 6 bases respectively, with 17 bases between them. DNA of the CDR3: TGCGCCAGCAGCTTGGGGGCGGCCTCCCCTGTGGATACGCAGTATTTT. It specifies CASSLGAASPVDTQYF.

This clonotype has a handful of counts. The chain joins TRBV3-1 to TRBJ2-1; the match to TRBD2 covers 10 bases. This CDR3 has 15 amino acids. Germline values: CDR1 LGHDT, CDR2 YNNKEL (reference sequence). V trimming: 7 bases; J trimming: 2 bases; junction bases outside the gene matches: 5. CDR3 bases: TGTGCCAGCACCTGGACTAGCGGAACCTACAATGAGCAGTTCTTC. This codes for CASTWTSGTYNEQFF.

This clonotype came up a few times. The J gene is TRBJ1-2, the V gene TRBV12-5; D is perhaps TRBD1 (6 bases). The V gene lost 6 bases and the J gene lost 6 bases, with 17 bases spanning the gap. Per germline, CDR1 LGHNT and CDR2 FRNRAP. The CDR3 has 14 residues. The chain's CDR3 is CASGHEQGSHGYTF. The CDR3 DNA sequence: TGTGCTAGTGGCCACGAACAGGGTAGTCATGGCTACACCTTC.

This clonotype was counted a few times. J is TRBJ2-1 and V is TRBV20-1; 7 nucleotides agree with TRBD2. Germline CDR1 is DFQATT and CDR2 is SNEGSKA (reference sequence). J lost 0 bases, V lost 4 bases, and 6 bases had no gene match. This CDR3 comprises 15 residues. The CDR3 is CSAMVGGSSYNEQFF. Written as DNA, the CDR3 is TGCAGTGCTATGGTAGGCGGGAGCTCCTACAATGAGCAGTTCTTC.